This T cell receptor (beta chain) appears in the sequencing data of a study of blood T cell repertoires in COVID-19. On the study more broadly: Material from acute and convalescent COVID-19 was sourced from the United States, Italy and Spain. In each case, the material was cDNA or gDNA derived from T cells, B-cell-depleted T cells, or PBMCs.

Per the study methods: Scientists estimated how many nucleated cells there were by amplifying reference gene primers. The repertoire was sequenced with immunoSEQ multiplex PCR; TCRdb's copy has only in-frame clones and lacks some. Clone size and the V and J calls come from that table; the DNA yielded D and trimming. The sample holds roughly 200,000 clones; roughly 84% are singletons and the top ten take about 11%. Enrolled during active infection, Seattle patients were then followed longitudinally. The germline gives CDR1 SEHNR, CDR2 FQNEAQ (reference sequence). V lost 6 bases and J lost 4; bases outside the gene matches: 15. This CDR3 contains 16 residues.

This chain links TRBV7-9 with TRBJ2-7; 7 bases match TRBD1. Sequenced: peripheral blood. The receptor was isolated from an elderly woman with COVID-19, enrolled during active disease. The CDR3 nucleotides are TGTGCCAGCAGTTACACAAGGGGGCGATACGAGTACGAGCAGTACGTC. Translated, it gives CASSYTRGRYEYEQYV.